This T cell receptor (beta chain) is drawn from a study of beta chain features in type 1 diabetes (dated by TCRdb to between 2017 and 2018). Broadly, across the study: No differences in mean age, gender distribution, total cell number or subset yield were found between patients and healthy donors. Whereas all 30 or so donors provided naive and central memory subsets, regulatory and stem cell-like memory subsets were isolated from just 8 patients and roughly 8 healthy donors. The study compared the TCRB repertoires of sorted circulating CD4+ T cell subsets in recently diagnosed type 1 diabetes patients with those in matched healthy donors. A total of over 90,000,000 sorted cells were examined across all samples, and a strong correlation was observed between cell number per subset and RNA yield. Study-wide findings and limitations: At VDJ recombination sites, patients with type 1 diabetes made fewer insertions and deleted more nucleotides, a pattern implying thymic rearrangement abnormalities. A moderate but significant shortening of TCRB CDR3 length was observed in type 1 diabetes patients in all four CD4+ subsets. Shorter templates might be favored by PCR, yet because patient and control samples were amplified and corrected together, any such skew would affect both groups equally. Because small numbers of individuals were included in the HLA sub-analyses, any influence of HLA type on TCRB rearrangement was left unresolved. Because cDNA rather than genomic DNA was sequenced, highly expressing activated cells could have been over-represented, although no difference in activation and CD3 levels was found between groups. The naive, central memory and regulatory TCRB repertoires appeared to resemble one another more closely among patients than among healthy donors.

The entire isolated RNA was reverse transcribed using the High Capacity cDNA Reverse Transcription Kit, and thus expressed TCRB transcripts were sequenced. Naive, central memory and regulatory T cell samples underwent deep immunoSEQ sequencing, averaging about 3.57 million total reads per sample. Sorted cells were lysed in RLT buffer and RNA was extracted with DNase-treated RNeasy Micro or Mini kits, depending on cell number. To prevent cross-contamination, each cell subset was processed individually, whereas patient and healthy donor samples were processed jointly. The immunoSEQ multiplex PCR was used to amplify TCRB sequences from cDNA, generating 87-bp fragments that spanned the CDR3 region. Amplicons were sequenced on the Illumina HiSeq platform. The published analysis was carried out like this. PCR bias was computationally corrected using synthetic template baselines, reads within Hamming distance 2 were collapsed, and singletons that could not be merged were discarded. Reads were aligned against IMGT to assign V, D and J genes, CDR3 length and insertions or deletions at six rearrangement sites. Within each subset, clonotype counts were normalized to sorted cell number, and only after that were true diversity and Gini coefficients computed with the tcR R package. Repertoire sharing was quantified using the overlap coefficient calculated on TCRB nucleotide sequences. Out-of-frame TCRB sequences from naive cells were analyzed as a proxy for the pre-selection repertoire. Held by TCRdb, this immuneACCESS table contains in-frame sequences only and omits some clones. Under half of the omission traces to an unresolved V gene where checked; the cause of the rest is unknown. V and J calls plus clone size are reproduced from that table; the DNA served to infer D and trimming. The sample table shows roughly 260,000 clones, and just over 20% are seen once. The top ten clonotypes cover about 0.028% of the sample.

Taken from the germline V gene (reference sequence), the CDR1 and CDR2 loops are SEHNR and FQNEAQ. Trimmed from V: 4 bases; trimmed from J: 7 bases; junction bases lacking a gene match: 3. The CDR3, cysteine through phenylalanine, is 13 amino acids long. Here the CDR3 DNA is all that survives: 39 bases in frame from base 1. Note on this clone: Which antigen it targets is not known. No much larger clone exists at a distance of one base, and base qualities are not known. At the DNA level, this CDR3 is encoded by other sequences in the same sample as well.

Each donor gave one peripheral blood draw, averaging approximately 0.12 L, which was collected into heparinised tubes. Using a panel that included CD45RO, CCR7, CD25, CD127, CD95 and CD27, naive, central memory, regulatory and stem cell-like memory CD4+ T cells were sorted on a BD FACSAria II. All sorted populations exceeded 95% purity. PBMCs were isolated right away by Lymphoprep density gradient centrifugation and were stained directly, without culture. To minimize batch effects, samples were stained and sorted in pairs, one healthy donor with one patient per experiment. The rearrangement combines TRBV7-9 with TRBJ1-1, with 10 bases aligning to TRBD1. This sequence originates from a woman aged 40 to 50 with type 1 diabetes. Sample: naive CD4+ T cells from blood. The cell subset or site label on this specimen signifies: true naive CD4+ T cells. The nucleotides are TGTGCCAGCAGCTGGGGACAGGGGAGTGAAGCTTTCTTT. This sequence encodes CASSWGQGSEAFF. The CDR3 plus the reference TRBV7-9 and TRBJ1-1 genes for the other parts give the full variable domain: DTGVSQNPRHKITKRGQNVTFRCDPISEHNRLYWYRQTLGQGPEFLTYFQNEAQLEKSRLLSDRFSAERPKGSFSTLEIQRTEQGDSAMYLCASSWGQGSEAFFGQGTRLTVV.